Listed here is a single T cell receptor (beta chain). V dropped 7 bases and J dropped 2; count of bases not matched to a gene: 6. The germline V gene has CDR1 SQVTM and CDR2 ANQGSEA. The CDR3 spans 13 residues. The data were obtained in a study of blood T cell repertoires in COVID-19. Background on the study: Sites across the United States, Italy and Spain contributed samples from acute and convalescent COVID-19.

Each participant's cohort was designated according to participant-reported clinical history. In the original workflow: The authors estimated nucleated cell counts from reference gene primer amplification. Profiling relied on immunoSEQ multiplex PCR, and the TCRdb table lists in-frame clones only, not all of them. V and J calls and clone size are given by that table; D and trimming were obtained from the DNA. This sample has a few hundred thousand clones, with about nine tenths found just once. The rearrangement uses TRBV29-1 and TRBJ1-1; 8 bases align to TRBD1. This TCR derives from a woman aged 45-65 years who had recovered from COVID-19. Sequenced: PBMCs or T cells enriched from blood (not recorded which). Written as DNA, the CDR3 is TGCAGCGCCACCGACAGGGGAAACACTGAAGCTTTCTTT. It translates to CSATDRGNTEAFF.